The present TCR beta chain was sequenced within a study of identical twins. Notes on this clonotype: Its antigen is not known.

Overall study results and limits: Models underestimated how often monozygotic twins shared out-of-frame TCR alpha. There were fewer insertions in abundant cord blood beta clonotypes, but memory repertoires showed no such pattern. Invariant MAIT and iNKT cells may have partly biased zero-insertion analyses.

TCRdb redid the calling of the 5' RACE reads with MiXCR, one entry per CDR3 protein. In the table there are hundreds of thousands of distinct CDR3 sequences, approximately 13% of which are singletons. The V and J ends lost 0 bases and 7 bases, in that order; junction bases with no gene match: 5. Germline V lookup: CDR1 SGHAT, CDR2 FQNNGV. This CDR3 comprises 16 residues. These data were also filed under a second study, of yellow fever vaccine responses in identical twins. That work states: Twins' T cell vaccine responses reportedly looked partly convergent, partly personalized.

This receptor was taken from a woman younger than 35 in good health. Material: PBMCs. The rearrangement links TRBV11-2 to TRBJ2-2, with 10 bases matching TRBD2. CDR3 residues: CASSLEAGGPGGELFF. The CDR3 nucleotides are TGTGCCAGCAGCTTAGAAGCGGGGGGGCCTGGCGGGGAGCTGTTTTTT.